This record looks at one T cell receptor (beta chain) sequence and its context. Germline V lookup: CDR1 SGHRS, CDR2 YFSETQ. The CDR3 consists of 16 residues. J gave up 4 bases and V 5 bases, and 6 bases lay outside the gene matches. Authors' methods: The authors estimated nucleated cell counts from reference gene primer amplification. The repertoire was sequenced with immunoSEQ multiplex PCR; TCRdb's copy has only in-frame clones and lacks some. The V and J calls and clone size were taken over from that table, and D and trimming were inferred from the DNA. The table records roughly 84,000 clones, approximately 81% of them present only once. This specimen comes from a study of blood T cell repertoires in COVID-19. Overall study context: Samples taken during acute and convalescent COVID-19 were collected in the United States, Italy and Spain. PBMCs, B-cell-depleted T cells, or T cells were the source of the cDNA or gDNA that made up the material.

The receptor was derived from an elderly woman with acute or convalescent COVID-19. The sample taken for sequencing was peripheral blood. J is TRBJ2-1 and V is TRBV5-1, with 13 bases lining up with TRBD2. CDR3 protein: CASSLTSGGIYNEQFF. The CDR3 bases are TGCGCCAGCAGTTTGACTAGCGGGGGGATTTACAATGAGCAGTTCTTC.